This record covers a single T cell receptor (beta chain). The primer mix had 60 Vbeta and 13 Jbeta primers. This table comes from immunoSEQ multiplex PCR, and its TCRdb copy is limited to in-frame clones, with some not included. The sample lists roughly 48,000 clones, around 66% seen once, with around 3.1% in the top ten. Healthy bone marrow donors made up the donor group. Germline V lookup: CDR1 ENHRY, CDR2 SYGVKD. The CDR3 sequence is 13 residues long. V shed 11 bases, J shed 3 bases, and the junction held 5 bases outside the gene matches. The source of the sample is a study of cytomegalovirus exposure and HLA in healthy donors. Study context: HLA-typed donors contributed 80 million to 85 million unique TCRs, which were held in an early data release.

The source is a man younger than 35 in good health and CMV-seronegative. Sequencing input: PBMCs. J is TRBJ2-3 and V is TRBV10-3; 10 nucleotides line up with TRBD1. CDR3 protein: CASQDRGTDTQYF. The CDR3 nucleotides read TGTGCCTCCCAGGACAGGGGGACAGATACGCAGTATTTT.